This T cell receptor beta chain is drawn from a study of cytomegalovirus exposure and HLA in healthy donors. Study-level findings and limits: An Asian-associated ancestry cluster reportedly showed fewer N-insertions than the roughly 670-donor mean in a later analysis. Rare sequences made up most TCRs, while some public TCRs were found in many donors.

With regard to this clone: Its antigen is as yet unknown.

With 60 Vbeta and 13 Jbeta primers, the PCR was carried out. Generated by immunoSEQ multiplex PCR, the TCRdb table keeps only in-frame clones and is missing some. The sample has approximately 170,000 clones; roughly 85% are singletons. In nominal health when sampled, donors likely had unrecorded immune exposures nonetheless. V was cut by 7 bases and J by 6 bases, with 15 bases left in between. The length of the CDR3 is 14 residues. The V gene's germline CDR1 is LNHDA and CDR2 SQIVND (reference sequence). Sequencing used PBMCs. The TCR originated in a boy younger than 10 in good health and CMV-seronegative. The V and J genes are TRBV19 and TRBJ2-2; possible D gene TRBD2, 6 bases. The DNA of the CDR3 is TGTGCCAGTACCTCAAAGGGACTCGCCGGGGAGCTGTTTTTT. Protein product: CASTSKGLAGELFF.